The 10 T cell receptor beta chains given below trace back to one sample, sequenced in a study of CXCR3-negative and CXCR3-positive naive CD8 T cells. All TRB cDNA libraries came from 5' RACE performed with UMI labels. TCRdb reanalyzed the 5' RACE reads, giving one entry per CDR3 protein sequence and no DNA. The listing contains approximately 83,000 distinct CDR3 sequences. Sequences were obtained from naive CXCR3- CD8+ T cells from blood. As for subset: CD45RO-CCR7+CD27+CD95- naive CD8+ T cells lacking CXCR3 (TNR3-). Receptor source: a human donor in good health. Some clones in this sample may be carry-over from other donors' samples.

The J gene is TRBJ2-5, the V gene TRBV7-9; the TCRdb D gene call, TRBD2, has no DNA to confirm it. This CDR3 is 14 amino acids long. In germline, CDR1 is SEHNR, CDR2 FQNEAQ (reference sequence). CDR3 sequence reads: CASSPSGGGETQYF.

The genes are TRBV12-3 or TRBV12-4 and TRBJ2-7; there is no DNA to check the TCRdb D call of TRBD1. The CDR3 is 17 residues long. The CDR3 region is CASTLGAPWTGLYEQYF.

The V and J genes are TRBV7-6 and TRBJ2-3. Germline values: CDR1 SGHVS, CDR2 FNYEAQ. The CDR3 is 16 residues long. The CDR3 sequence is CASSPPEVLGTDTQYF.

This chain connects TRBV28 to TRBJ2-5. Germline values: CDR1 MDHEN, CDR2 SYDVKM. The CDR3 runs 14 residues. The CDR3 is CASSQRWAKETQYF.

The chain employs TRBV5-5 and TRBJ2-1; TCRdb selects TRBD2, and the lack of DNA leaves this call unchecked. Germline values: CDR1 SGHKS, CDR2 YYEKEE (reference sequence). The CDR3 extends over 13 amino acids. The CDR3 loop reads CASSFNPQSEQFF.

This rearrangement joins TRBV29-1 to TRBJ2-5; TCRdb indicates TRBD1, and absent DNA this call remains unverified. CDR3 length: 14 amino acids. Germline V gene data show CDR1 as SQVTM and CDR2 as ANQGSEA. CDR3 amino acids: CSVERDNRQETQYF.

The chain couples TRBV20-1 to TRBJ2-7; TCRdb proposes TRBD1, but this gene call is untestable without DNA. The V gene's germline CDR1 is DFQATT and CDR2 SNEGSKA (reference sequence). The CDR3 sequence is 15 residues long. The CDR3 is CSARVPGTGVYEQYF.

The genes are TRBV28 and TRBJ2-1; TCRdb designates TRBD1, a call that cannot be tested without DNA. The germline V gene encodes CDR1 MDHEN and CDR2 SYDVKM. This CDR3 is 19 amino acids long. CDR3 in amino acids: CASRDVFTGGLQEGDEQFF.

V gene TRBV29-1 combines with J gene TRBJ1-1. The length of the CDR3 is 12 residues. Germline V gene data show CDR1 as SQVTM and CDR2 as ANQGSEA. CDR3: CSVEVENTEAFF.

V usage is TRBV4-2 and J usage is TRBJ2-7; TCRdb reports TRBD1, a call that lacks DNA to check it against. The CDR3 totals 13 residues. Germline loops: CDR1 LGHNA, CDR2 YNFKEQ. This chain's CDR3 is CASSRTDSPEQYF.